This TCR beta chain was captured in a study of human T cells and chemical hapten exposure. Study-wide results and caveats: There was no change with DPC sensitization in TCRs above 1 in 1000 frequency.

On this clonotype: Antigen specificity is unknown.

As to time point: patch test 1, 2 weeks after DPC sensitization. The treatment here: therapeutic diphenylcyclopropenone sensitization with weekly scalp DPC. Participating donors were patients with alopecia, aged 18 to 70 years, considered appropriate candidates for DPC. The CDR3 has 15 amino acids. Trimming cost V 3 bases and J 6 bases, with 18 bases left between them. Germline-derived CDR1 and CDR2 are SQVTM and ANQGSEA. TCRdb reprocessed the RACE reads via MiXCR and lists one record per CDR3 protein. This sample carries approximately 82,000 distinct CDR3 sequences, over 9.5% of them seen once, and the ten largest clones take 2% to 2.5%.

The sequence was collected from a man in his forties with alopecia areata. Some clones in this sample may be carry-over from other donors' samples. Specimen: whole blood, collected in connection with sensitization to the hapten diphenylcyclopropenone (DPC). V gene TRBV29-1 combines with J gene TRBJ1-5; a weak D match, TRBD1 (5 bases). The CDR3 bases are TGCAGCGTTGAGTCAGCCGGGGGTGGGGTTCAGCCCCAGCATTTT. It specifies CSVESAGGGVQPQHF. The variable domain in full, with the rest retrieved from reference TRBV29-1 and TRBJ1-5, is SAVISQKPSRDICQRGTSLTIQCQVDSQVTMMFWYRQQPGQSLTLIATANQGSEATYESGFVIDKFPISRPNLTFSTLTVSNMSPEDSSIYLCSVESAGGGVQPQHFGDGTRLSIL.